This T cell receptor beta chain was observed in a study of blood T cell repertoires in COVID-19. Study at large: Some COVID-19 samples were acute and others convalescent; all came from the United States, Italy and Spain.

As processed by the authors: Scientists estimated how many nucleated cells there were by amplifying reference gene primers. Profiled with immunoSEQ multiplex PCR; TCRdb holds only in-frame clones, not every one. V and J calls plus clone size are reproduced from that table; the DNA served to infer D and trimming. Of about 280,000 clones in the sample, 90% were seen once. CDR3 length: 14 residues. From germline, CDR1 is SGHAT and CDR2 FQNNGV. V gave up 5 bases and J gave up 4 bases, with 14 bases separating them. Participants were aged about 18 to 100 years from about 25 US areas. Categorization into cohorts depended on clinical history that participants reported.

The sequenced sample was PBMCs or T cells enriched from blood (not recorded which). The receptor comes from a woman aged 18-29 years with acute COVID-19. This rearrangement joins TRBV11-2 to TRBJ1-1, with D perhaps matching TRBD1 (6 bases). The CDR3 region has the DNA TGTGCCAGCAGCCTCCCAGGGGCTCTCACTGAAGCTTTCTTT. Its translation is CASSLPGALTEAFF. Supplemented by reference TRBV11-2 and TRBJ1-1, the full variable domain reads EAGVAQSPRYKIIEKRQSVAFWCNPISGHATLYWYQQILGQGPKLLIQFQNNGVVDDSQLPKDRFSAERLKGVDSTLKIQPAKLEDSAVYLCASSLPGALTEAFFGQGTRLTVV.